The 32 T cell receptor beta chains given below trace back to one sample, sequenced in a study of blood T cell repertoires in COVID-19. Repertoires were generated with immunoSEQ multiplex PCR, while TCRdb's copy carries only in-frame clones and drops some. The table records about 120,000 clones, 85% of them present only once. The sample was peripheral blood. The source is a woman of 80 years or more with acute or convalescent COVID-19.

CDR3 amino acids: CASSRLNPGQGHISYTF. The DNA for the CDR3 is TGTGCCAGCAGCCGCCTTAATCCGGGACAGGGCCATATTAGCTACACCTTC. The J gene is TRBJ1-2, the V gene TRBV4-2; 9 bases are shared with TRBD1. The CDR3 consists of 17 residues. Germline CDR1 and CDR2: LGHNA and YNFKEQ. Trimming took 4 bases from V and 9 from J; bases not matched to a gene: 18.

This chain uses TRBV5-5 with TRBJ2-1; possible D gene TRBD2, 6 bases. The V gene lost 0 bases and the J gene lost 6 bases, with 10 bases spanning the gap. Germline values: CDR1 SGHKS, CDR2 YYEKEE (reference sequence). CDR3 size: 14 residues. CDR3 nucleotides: TGTGCCAGCAGCTTGGCCGTGACTAGCAATGAGCAGTTCTTC. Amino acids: CASSLAVTSNEQFF.

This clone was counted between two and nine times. The CDR3 region is CASSPGLTVSGNTIYF. The CDR3 nucleotides are TGCGCCAGCAGCCCCGGTTTGACAGTCTCTGGAAACACCATATATTTT. The chain combines TRBV5-1 with TRBJ1-3, with D perhaps matching TRBD1 (5 bases). The CDR3 contains 16 residues. Germline CDR1 and CDR2: SGHRS and YFSETQ. Deletions cut 4 bases from V and 0 bases from J, with 14 bases between. Drawing the rest from reference TRBV5-1 and TRBJ1-3, the complete variable domain is KAGVTQTPRYLIKTRGQQVTLSCSPISGHRSVSWYQQTPGQGLQFLFEYFSETQRNKGNFPGRFSGRQFSNSRSEMNVSTLELGDSALYLCASSPGLTVSGNTIYFGEGSWLTVV.

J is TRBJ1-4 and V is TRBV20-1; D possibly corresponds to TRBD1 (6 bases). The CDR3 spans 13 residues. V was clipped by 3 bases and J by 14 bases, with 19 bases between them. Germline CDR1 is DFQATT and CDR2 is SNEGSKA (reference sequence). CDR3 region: CSASDGVQGSLFF. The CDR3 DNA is TGCAGTGCTAGTGACGGTGTGCAGGGGAGCCTGTTTTTT.

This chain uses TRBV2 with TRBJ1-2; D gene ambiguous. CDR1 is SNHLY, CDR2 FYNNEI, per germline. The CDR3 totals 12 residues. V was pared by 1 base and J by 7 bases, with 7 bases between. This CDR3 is CASSEVFGGYTF. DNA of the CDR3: TGTGCCAGCAGTGAAGTTTTCGGTGGCTACACCTTC.

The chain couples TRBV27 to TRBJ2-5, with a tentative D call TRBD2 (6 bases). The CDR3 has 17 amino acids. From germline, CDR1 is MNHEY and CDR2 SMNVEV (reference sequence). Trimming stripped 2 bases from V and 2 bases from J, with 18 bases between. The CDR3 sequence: CASSLSFGRGRQETQYF. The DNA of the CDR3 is TGTGCCAGCAGTTTAAGCTTCGGGCGGGGACGACAAGAGACCCAGTACTTC.

The CDR3 sequence: CASSYGDRGNEKLFF. In DNA form, the CDR3 reads TGTGCCAGCAGTTACGGGGACAGAGGCAATGAAAAACTGTTTTTT. The rearrangement joins TRBV7-9 to TRBJ1-4; 7 bases are a match to TRBD1. Per the germline V gene, CDR1 is SEHNR and CDR2 is FQNEAQ (reference sequence). V trimming: 6 bases; J trimming: 5 bases; junction bases outside the gene matches: 9. CDR3 size: 15 residues.

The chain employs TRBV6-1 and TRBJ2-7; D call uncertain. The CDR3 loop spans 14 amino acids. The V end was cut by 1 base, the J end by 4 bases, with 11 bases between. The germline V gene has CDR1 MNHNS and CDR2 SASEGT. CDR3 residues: CASSEGAAVYEQYV. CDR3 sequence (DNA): TGTGCCAGCAGTGAAGGTGCGGCGGTATACGAGCAGTACGTC.

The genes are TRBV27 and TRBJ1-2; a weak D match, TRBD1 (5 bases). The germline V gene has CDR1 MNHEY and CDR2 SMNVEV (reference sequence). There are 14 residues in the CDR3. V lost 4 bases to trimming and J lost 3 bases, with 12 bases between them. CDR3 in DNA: TGTGCCAGCAGTTCAGGGAGGTGGGACTATGGCTACACCTTC. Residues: CASSSGRWDYGYTF.

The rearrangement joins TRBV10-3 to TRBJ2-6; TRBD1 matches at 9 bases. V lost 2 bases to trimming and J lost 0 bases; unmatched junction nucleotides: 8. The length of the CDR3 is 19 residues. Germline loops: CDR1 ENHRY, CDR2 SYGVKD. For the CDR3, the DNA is TGTGCCATCAGTGAGAGGGGACAGGGCCTAGGCTCTGGGGCCAACGTCCTGACTTTC. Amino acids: CAISERGQGLGSGANVLTF.

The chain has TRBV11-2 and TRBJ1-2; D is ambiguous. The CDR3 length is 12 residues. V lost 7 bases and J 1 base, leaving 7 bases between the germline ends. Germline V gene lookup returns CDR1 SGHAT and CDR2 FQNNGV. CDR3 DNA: TGTGCCAGCAAAGCAAGTAACTATGGCTACACCTTC. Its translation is CASKASNYGYTF. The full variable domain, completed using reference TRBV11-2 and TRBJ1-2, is EAGVAQSPRYKIIEKRQSVAFWCNPISGHATLYWYQQILGQGPKLLIQFQNNGVVDDSQLPKDRFSAERLKGVDSTLKIQPAKLEDSAVYLCASKASNYGYTFGSGTRLTVV.

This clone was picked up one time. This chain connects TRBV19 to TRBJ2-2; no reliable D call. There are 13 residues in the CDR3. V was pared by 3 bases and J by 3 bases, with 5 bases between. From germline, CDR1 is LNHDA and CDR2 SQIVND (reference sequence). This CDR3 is CASSIPYTGELFF. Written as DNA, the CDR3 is TGTGCCAGTAGTATTCCTTACACCGGGGAGCTGTTTTTT.

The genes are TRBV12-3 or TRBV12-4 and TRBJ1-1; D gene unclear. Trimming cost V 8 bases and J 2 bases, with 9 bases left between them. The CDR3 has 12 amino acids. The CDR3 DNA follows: TGTGCCAGCCGGCGGGGAAACACTGAAGCTTTCTTT. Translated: CASRRGNTEAFF.

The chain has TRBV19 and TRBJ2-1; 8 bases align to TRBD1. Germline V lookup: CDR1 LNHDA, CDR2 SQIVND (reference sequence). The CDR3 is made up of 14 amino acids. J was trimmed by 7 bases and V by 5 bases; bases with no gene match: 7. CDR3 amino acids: CASSATGGVNEQFF. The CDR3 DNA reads TGTGCCAGTAGTGCAACAGGGGGAGTGAATGAGCAGTTCTTC.

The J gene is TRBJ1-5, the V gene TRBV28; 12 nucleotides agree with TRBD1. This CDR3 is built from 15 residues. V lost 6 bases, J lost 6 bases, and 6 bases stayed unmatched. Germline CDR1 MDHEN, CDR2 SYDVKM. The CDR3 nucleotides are TGTGCCAGCAGGACCGGGACAGGGGGCGTTCAGCCCCAGCATTTT. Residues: CASRTGTGGVQPQHF.

Here the CDR3 DNA reads TGTGCCAGCAGCTTAGATGCAGGTTCCTACGAGCAGTACTTC. Amino acid sequence: CASSLDAGSYEQYF. The J gene is TRBJ2-7, the V gene TRBV7-8, with D unclear. CDR3 length: 14 amino acids. The germline V gene encodes CDR1 SGHVS and CDR2 FQNEAQ. V was trimmed by 1 base and J by 1 base, leaving 8 bases between them.

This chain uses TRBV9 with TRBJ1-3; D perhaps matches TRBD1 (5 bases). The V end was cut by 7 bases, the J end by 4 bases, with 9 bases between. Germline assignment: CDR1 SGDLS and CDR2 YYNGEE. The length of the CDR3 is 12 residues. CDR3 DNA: TGTGCCAGCGGAAAGGGGGGAAACACCATATATTTT. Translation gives CASGKGGNTIYF.

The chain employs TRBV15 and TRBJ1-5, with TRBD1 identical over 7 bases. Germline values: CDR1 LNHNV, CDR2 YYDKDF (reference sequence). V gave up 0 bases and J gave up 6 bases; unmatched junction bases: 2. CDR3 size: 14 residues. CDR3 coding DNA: TGTGCCACCAGCAGAGAGACAGGGCTTCAGCCCCAGCATTTT. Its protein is CATSRETGLQPQHF.

CDR3 DNA: TGTGCCAGCACCGCCAGGTCTACCTCTGGAAACACCATATATTTT. It yields the protein CASTARSTSGNTIYF. V usage is TRBV25-1 and J usage is TRBJ1-3; D gene uncertain. The germline CDR1 and CDR2 sequences are MGHDK and SYGVNS. V lost 7 bases and J 0 bases, leaving 13 bases between the germline ends. The CDR3 sequence is 15 residues long.

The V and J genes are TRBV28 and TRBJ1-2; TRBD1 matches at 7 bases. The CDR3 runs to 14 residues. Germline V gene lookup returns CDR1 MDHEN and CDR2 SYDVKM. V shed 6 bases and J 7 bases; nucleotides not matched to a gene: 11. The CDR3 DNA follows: TGTGCCAGCAGGGGGGGACAGCGGGCTAGTGGCTACACCTTC. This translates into CASRGGQRASGYTF.

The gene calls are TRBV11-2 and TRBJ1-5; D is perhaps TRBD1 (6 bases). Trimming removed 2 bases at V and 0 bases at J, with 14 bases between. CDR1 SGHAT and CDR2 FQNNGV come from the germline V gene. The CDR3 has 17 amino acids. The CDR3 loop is CASSLSSGHLSNQPQHF. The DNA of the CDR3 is TGTGCCAGCAGCTTAAGTTCGGGACACCTTAGCAATCAGCCCCAGCATTTT.

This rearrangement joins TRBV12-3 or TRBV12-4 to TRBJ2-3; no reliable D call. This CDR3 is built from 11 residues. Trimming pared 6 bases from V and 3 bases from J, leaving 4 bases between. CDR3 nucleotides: TGTGCCAGCAGACAGACAGATACGCAGTATTTT. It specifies CASRQTDTQYF.

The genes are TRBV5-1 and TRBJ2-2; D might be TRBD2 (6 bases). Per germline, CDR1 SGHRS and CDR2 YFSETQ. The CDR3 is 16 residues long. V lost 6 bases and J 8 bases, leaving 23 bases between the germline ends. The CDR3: CASTQEGPTRHGELFF. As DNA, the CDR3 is TGCGCCAGCACCCAGGAGGGACCTACGCGTCATGGGGAGCTGTTTTTT.

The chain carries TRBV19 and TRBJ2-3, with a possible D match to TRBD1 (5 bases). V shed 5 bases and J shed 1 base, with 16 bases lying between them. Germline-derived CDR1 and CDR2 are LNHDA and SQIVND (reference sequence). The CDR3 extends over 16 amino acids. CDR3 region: CASSRGRTLGTDTQYF. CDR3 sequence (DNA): TGTGCCAGTAGTCGCGGACGGACACTCGGCACAGATACGCAGTATTTT.

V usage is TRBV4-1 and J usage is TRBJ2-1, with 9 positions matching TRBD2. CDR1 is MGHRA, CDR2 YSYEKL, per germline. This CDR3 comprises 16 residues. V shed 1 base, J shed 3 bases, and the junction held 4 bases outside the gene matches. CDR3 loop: CASSQGLAGIYNEQFF. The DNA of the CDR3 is TGCGCCAGCAGCCAAGGCCTAGCGGGAATCTACAATGAGCAGTTCTTC.

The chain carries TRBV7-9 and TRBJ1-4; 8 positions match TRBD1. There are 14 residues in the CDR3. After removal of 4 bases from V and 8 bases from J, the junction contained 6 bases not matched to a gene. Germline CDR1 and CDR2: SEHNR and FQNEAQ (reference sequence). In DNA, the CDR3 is TGTGCCAGCAGCTCCAGGGGGCTTATGGAAAAACTGTTTTTT. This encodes CASSSRGLMEKLFF.

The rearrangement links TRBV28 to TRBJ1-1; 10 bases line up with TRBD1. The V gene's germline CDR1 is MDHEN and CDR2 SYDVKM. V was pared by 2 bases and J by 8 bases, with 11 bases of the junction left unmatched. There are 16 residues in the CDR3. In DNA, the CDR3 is TGTGCCAGCAGTTTACCCCAGGGGACAGGGGCTACCGAAGCTTTCTTT. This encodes CASSLPQGTGATEAFF.

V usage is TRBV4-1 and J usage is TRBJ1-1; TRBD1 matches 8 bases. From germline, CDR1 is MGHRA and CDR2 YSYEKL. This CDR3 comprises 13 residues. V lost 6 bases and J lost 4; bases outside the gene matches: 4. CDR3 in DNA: TGCGCCAGCAGGCAGACAGGGGCCACTGAAGCTTTCTTT. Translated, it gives CASRQTGATEAFF.

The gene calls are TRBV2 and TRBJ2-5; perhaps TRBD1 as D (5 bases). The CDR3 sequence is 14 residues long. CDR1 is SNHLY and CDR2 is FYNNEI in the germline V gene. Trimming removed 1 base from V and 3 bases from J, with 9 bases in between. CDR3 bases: TGTGCCAGCAGTGAAGTCGTGGACAAAGAGACCCAGTACTTC. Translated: CASSEVVDKETQYF. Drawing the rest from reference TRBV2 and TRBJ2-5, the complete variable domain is EPEVTQTPSHQVTQMGQEVILRCVPISNHLYFYWYRQILGQKVEFLVSFYNNEISEKSEIFDDQFSVERPDGSNFTLKIRSTKLEDSAMYFCASSEVVDKETQYFGPGTRLLVL.

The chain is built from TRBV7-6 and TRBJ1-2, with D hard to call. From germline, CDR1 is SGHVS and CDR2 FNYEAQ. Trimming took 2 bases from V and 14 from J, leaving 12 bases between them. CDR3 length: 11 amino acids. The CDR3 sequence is CASSLNSPSTF. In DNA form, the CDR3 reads TGTGCCAGCAGCTTAAACAGCCCATCGACCTTC.

CDR3 region: CASSQANSGANVLTF. For the CDR3, the DNA is TGCGCCAGCAGCCAAGCCAACTCTGGGGCCAACGTCCTGACTTTC. This chain joins TRBV4-3 and TRBJ2-6; D unresolved. The V and J ends lost 1 base and 0 bases respectively, with 4 bases between them. Germline CDR1 and CDR2: LGHNA and YSLEER. The CDR3 is 15 residues long.

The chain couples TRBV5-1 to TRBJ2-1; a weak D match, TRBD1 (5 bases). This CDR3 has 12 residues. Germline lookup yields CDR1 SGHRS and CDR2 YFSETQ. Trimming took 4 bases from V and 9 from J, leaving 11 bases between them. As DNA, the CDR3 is TGCGCCAGCAGCCGTGACCAGGGTGAGCAGTTCTTC. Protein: CASSRDQGEQFF.